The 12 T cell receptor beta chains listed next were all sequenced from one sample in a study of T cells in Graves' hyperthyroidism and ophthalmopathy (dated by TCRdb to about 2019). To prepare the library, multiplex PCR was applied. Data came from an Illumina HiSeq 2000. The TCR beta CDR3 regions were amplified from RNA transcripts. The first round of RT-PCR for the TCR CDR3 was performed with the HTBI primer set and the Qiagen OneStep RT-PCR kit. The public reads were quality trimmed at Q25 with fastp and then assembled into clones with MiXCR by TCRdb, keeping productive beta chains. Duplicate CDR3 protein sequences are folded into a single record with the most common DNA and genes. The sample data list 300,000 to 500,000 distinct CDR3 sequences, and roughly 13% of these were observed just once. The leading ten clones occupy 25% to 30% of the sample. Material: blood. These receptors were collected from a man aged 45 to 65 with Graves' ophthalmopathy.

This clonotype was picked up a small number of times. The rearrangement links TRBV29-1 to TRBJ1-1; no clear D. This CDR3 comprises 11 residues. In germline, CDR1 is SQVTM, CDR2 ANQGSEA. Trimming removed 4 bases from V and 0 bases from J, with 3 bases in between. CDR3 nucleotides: TGCAGCGTTGTTATGAACACTGAAGCTTTCTTT. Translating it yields CSVVMNTEAFF.

The DNA of the CDR3 is TGTGCCAGCAGTGAACGACAGCGCAATCAGCCCCAGCATTTT. Amino acids: CASSERQRNQPQHF. The rearrangement uses TRBV25-1 and TRBJ1-5, with D maybe TRBD1 (5 bases). CDR3 length: 14 residues. The V end was cut by 2 bases, the J end by 2 bases, with 7 bases between. The germline gives CDR1 MGHDK, CDR2 SYGVNS.

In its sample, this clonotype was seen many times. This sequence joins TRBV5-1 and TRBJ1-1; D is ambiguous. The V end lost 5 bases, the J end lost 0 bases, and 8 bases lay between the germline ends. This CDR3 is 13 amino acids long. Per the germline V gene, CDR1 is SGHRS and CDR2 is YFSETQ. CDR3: CASRALMNTEAFF. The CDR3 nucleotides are TGCGCCAGCAGGGCCCTAATGAACACTGAAGCTTTCTTT.

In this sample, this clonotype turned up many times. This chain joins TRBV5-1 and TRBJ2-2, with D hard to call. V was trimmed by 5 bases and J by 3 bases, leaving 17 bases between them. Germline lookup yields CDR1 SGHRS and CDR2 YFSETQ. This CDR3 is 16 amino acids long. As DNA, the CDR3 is TGCGCCAGCAGAGAAGGACCTGACGTCTACACCGGGGAGCTGTTTTTT. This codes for CASREGPDVYTGELFF.

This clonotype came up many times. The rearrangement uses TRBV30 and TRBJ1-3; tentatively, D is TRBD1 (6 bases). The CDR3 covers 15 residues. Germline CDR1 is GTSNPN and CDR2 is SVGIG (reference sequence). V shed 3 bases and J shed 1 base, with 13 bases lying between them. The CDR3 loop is CAWSAPDRSGNTIYF. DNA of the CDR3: TGTGCCTGGAGCGCTCCTGACAGGTCTGGAAACACCATATATTTT. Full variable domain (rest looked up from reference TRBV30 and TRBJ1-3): SQTIHQWPATLVQPVGSPLSLECTVEGTSNPNLYWYRQAAGRGLQLLFYSVGIGQISSEVPQNLSASRPQDRQFILSSKKLLLSDSGFYLCAWSAPDRSGNTIYFGEGSWLTVV.

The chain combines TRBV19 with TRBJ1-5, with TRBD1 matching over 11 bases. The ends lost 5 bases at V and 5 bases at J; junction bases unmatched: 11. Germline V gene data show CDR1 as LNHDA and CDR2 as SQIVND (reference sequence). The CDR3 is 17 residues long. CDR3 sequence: CASSLYPGQGGHQPQHF. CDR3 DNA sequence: TGTGCCAGTAGTCTATACCCGGGACAGGGGGGACATCAGCCCCAGCATTTT. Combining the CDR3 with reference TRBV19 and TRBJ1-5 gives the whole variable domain DGGITQSPKYLFRKEGQNVTLSCEQNLNHDAMYWYRQDPGQGLRLIYYSQIVNDFQKGDIAEGYSVSREKKESFPLTVTSAQKNPTAFYLCASSLYPGQGGHQPQHFGDGTRLSIL.

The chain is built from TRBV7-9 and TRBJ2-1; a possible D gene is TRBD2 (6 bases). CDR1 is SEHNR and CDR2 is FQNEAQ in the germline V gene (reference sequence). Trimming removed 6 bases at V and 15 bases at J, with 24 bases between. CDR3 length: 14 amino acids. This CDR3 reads CASSLGGPDLTPFF. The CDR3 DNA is TGTGCCAGCAGTTTGGGGGGACCAGATTTAACTCCGTTCTTC.

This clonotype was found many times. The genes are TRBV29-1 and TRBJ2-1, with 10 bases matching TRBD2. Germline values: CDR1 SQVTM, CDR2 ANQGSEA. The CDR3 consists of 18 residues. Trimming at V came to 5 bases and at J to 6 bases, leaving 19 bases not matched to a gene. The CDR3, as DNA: TGCAGCGTTTCCCCGCTAGCGGGGGACCACGCGTCCGCCAATGAGCAGTTCTTC. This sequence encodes CSVSPLAGDHASANEQFF.

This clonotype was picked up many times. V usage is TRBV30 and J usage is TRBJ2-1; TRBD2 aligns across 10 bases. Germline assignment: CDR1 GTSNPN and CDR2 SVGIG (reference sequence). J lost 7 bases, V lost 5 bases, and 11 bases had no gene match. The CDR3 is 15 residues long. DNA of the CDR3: TGTGCCTGGGCCTTTGGAGCGGGAGGGCCTAATGAGCAGTTCTTC. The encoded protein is CAWAFGAGGPNEQFF.

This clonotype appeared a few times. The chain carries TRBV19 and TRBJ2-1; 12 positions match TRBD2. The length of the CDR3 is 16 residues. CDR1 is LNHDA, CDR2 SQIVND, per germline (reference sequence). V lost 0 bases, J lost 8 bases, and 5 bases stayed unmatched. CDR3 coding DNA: TGTGCCAGTAGTATAGATCGGTCTAGCGGGAGGGATGAGCAGTTCTTC. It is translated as CASSIDRSSGRDEQFF.

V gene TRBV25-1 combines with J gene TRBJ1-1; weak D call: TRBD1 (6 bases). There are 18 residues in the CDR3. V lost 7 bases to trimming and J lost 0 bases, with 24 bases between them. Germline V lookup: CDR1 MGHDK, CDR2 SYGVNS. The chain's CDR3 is CASNGQGTRGTLNTEAFF. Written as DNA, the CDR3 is TGTGCCAGCAACGGGCAGGGAACGCGGGGGACATTGAACACTGAAGCTTTCTTT.

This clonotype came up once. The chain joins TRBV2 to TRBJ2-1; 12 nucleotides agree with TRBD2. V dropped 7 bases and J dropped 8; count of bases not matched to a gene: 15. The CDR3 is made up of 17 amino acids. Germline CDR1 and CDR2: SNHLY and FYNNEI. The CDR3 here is CASKDRLAGGPGYEQFF. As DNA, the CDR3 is TGTGCCAGCAAGGATCGTCTAGCGGGAGGGCCGGGCTATGAGCAGTTCTTC.